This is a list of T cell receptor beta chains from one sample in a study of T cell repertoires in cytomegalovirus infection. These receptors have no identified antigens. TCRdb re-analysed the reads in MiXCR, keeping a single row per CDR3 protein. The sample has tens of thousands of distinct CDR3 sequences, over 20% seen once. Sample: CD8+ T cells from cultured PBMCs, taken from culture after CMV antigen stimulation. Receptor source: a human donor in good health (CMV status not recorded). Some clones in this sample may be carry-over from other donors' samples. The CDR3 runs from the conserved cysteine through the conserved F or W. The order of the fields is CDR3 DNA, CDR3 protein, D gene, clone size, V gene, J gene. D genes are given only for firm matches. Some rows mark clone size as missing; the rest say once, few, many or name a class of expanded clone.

CDR3 DNA: TGTGCCAGCAGCCCGCAGGAGCCTCTAGCCAAAAACATTCAGTACTTC; CDR3 protein: CASSPQEPLAKNIQYF; D gene: -; clone size: -; V gene: TRBV7-9; J gene: TRBJ2-4
CDR3 DNA: TGTGCCAGCAGCGCTCGACAGACGGTCCAGGGCACCGGGGAGCTGTTTTTT; CDR3 protein: CASSARQTVQGTGELFF; D gene: -; clone size: -; V gene: TRBV7-3; J gene: TRBJ2-2
CDR3 DNA: TGTGCCAGCAGCCCCCCAGGGCTCTCCTACGAGCAGTACTTC; CDR3 protein: CASSPPGLSYEQYF; D gene: -; clone size: -; V gene: TRBV7-9; J gene: TRBJ2-7
CDR3 DNA: TGTGCCATCAGTGACGGGGGTGGTCAGCCCCAGCATTTT; CDR3 protein: CAISDGGGQPQHF; D gene: -; clone size: -; V gene: TRBV10-3; J gene: TRBJ1-5
CDR3 DNA: TGTGCCAGCAGTTACGGCCGTTCTGAGCAGTTCTTC; CDR3 protein: CASSYGRSEQFF; D gene: -; clone size: -; V gene: TRBV6-2/TRBV6-3; J gene: TRBJ2-1
CDR3 DNA: TGTGCCAGCAGACAGGGAGGCAATGAGCAGTTCTTC; CDR3 protein: CASRQGGNEQFF; D gene: -; clone size: -; V gene: TRBV6-2/TRBV6-3; J gene: TRBJ2-1
CDR3 DNA: TGTGCCAGCAGCCCCAGGGCCAATGAGCAGTTCTTC; CDR3 protein: CASSPRANEQFF; D gene: -; clone size: -; V gene: TRBV5-4; J gene: TRBJ2-1
CDR3 DNA: TGTGCCAGCAGCTTAGGCCACTCGAACACTGAAGCTTTCTTT; CDR3 protein: CASSLGHSNTEAFF; D gene: -; clone size: -; V gene: TRBV11-2; J gene: TRBJ1-1
CDR3 DNA: TGTGCCAGCGGAGGACGGTCCCGCACTGAAGCTTTCTTT; CDR3 protein: CASGGRSRTEAFF; D gene: -; clone size: few; V gene: TRBV7-2; J gene: TRBJ1-1
CDR3 DNA: TGTGCCAGCAGCCCAGGGGGCGGGAGACGTTATAATGAGCAGTTCTTC; CDR3 protein: CASSPGGGRRYNEQFF; D gene: -; clone size: few; V gene: TRBV7-9; J gene: TRBJ2-1
CDR3 DNA: TGTGCCAGCACCGAGACAGGTCATGGCTACACCTTC; CDR3 protein: CASTETGHGYTF; D gene: -; clone size: -; V gene: TRBV6-8; J gene: TRBJ1-2